The T cell receptor beta chain described here comes from a study of T cell clones after liver transplantation. About the study: Three of the eight recipients were HCV-positive; the rest had non-autoimmune, non-viral transplant indications. Without induction therapy, subjects received standard immunosuppression until 12-24 months post-transplant. Samples came pre-transplant, pre-randomization before withdrawal, and post-randomization after withdrawal ended.

Libraries were prepared by immunoSEQ multiplex PCR; TCRdb keeps only in-frame clonotypes and omits some of them. This sample carries 45,000 or so clones, about 86% of them seen once, and the ten largest clones take approximately 2.7%. CDR1 PRHDT and CDR2 FYEKMQ come from the germline V gene (reference sequence). Losses at the gene ends were 2 bases for V and 14 bases for J; bases not matched to a gene: 6. The CDR3 has 12 amino acids. Study conclusions and caveats: Rather than being deleted, graft donor-reactive T cells may have moved into the graft.

With respect to this clone: Its antigen is not known.

The sequence was collected from a human patient who received a liver transplant. Some of these T cells may belong to the graft donor. Sequenced material: CD4+ T cells from blood, taken 24 months after liver transplant. The genes are TRBV13 and TRBJ2-1; 7 nucleotides align to TRBD1. CDR3 loop: CASSLKTGSEFF. CDR3 nucleotides: TGTGCCAGCAGCTTAAAGACAGGGTCGGAGTTCTTC.